This T cell receptor beta chain was identified during a study of T cell repertoires in aging, cancer and after chemotherapy. Study in general: The whole study produced a dataset of roughly 8.8 million TCR reads.

Amplification of TCR beta used genomic DNA extracted from peripheral blood. This clonotype was counted between two and nine times. As yet, its antigen is unknown. TRB rearrangements spanning V, D and J were amplified using mixed TRB-A/B primers. TCRdb independently ran MiXCR on the multiplex PCR reads; one entry per CDR3 protein. Found here are some 4,000 distinct CDR3 sequences, about a quarter of them singletons; the top ten hold approximately 31%. Germline V gene data show CDR1 as GTSNPN and CDR2 as SVGIG (reference sequence). The CDR3 spans 13 residues. V was clipped by 6 bases and J by 4 bases, with 13 bases between them. Study results and caveats: Hematological cancer patients had lymphoid organ infiltration that may impair thymic emigration or T cell expansion. Age-matched healthy donors had significantly more diverse, less clonal blood TCR repertoires than untreated cancer patients. Loss of evenness, beyond lost richness, contributed to age-related TCR diversity decline in cancer patients.

Source material: blood. This TCR came from a human donor with a blood cancer. This sequence joins TRBV30 and TRBJ1-3; perhaps TRBD1 as D (6 bases). The CDR3 region is CACPGGPGNTIYF. In DNA form, the CDR3 reads TGTGCCTGTCCCGGGGGGCCAGGAAACACCATATATTTT.